The 27 T cell receptor beta chains listed next were all sequenced from one sample in a study of a mutant IDH1 vaccine in newly diagnosed glioma. Time point described: week 23, last vaccination. Doses consisted of 300 ug of mutant IDH1 20-mer peptide each, paired with topical imiquimod. For these receptors, no antigen is known. Assay: immunoSEQ multiplex PCR; the TCRdb copy retains only in-frame clones and omits some. This table has approximately 45,000 clones, 80% to 95% appearing once. The sequencing here drew on PBMCs, taken from a glioma patient whose treatment included an IDH1 peptide vaccine. These receptors were taken from a man over 45 with glioma.

The V gene is TRBV20-1, the J gene TRBJ2-7, with D perhaps TRBD1 or TRBD2 (5 bases each). The germline V and J ends were trimmed by 6 bases and 2 bases, with 8 bases remaining between them. Per germline, CDR1 DFQATT and CDR2 SNEGSKA (reference sequence). The CDR3 has 11 residues. The CDR3 reads CSAEGPYEQYF. The CDR3 coding sequence is TGCAGTGCCGAGGGGCCCTACGAGCAGTACTTC.

The chain carries TRBV5-1 and TRBJ2-7; either TRBD1 or TRBD2 may fit D (7 bases each). The germline gives CDR1 SGHRS, CDR2 YFSETQ. The CDR3 is made up of 16 amino acids. The V gene lost 1 base and the J gene lost 1 base, with 15 bases spanning the gap. The chain's CDR3 is CASSLSAQGGSYEQYF. The CDR3 nucleotides read TGCGCCAGCAGCTTGTCGGCCCAGGGGGGGTCCTACGAGCAGTACTTC.

The chain carries TRBV18 and TRBJ1-6, with a tentative D call TRBD1 (5 bases). V was cut by 0 bases and J by 10 bases, with 13 bases left in between. This CDR3 is 15 amino acids long. Looked up from germline, CDR1 is KGHSH and CDR2 is LQKENI. As DNA, the CDR3 is TGTGCCAGCTCACCACCAGCAGGGCGTGAATCACCCCTCCACTTT. It translates to CASSPPAGRESPLHF.

This clone was seen once. V usage is TRBV4-3 and J usage is TRBJ1-2; no clear D. CDR1 and CDR2 from the germline V gene are LGHNA and YSLEER. The CDR3 contains 15 residues. Deletions cut 0 bases from V and 4 bases from J, with 12 bases between. The CDR3 sequence is CASSQDTGGRYGYTF. CDR3 coding DNA: TGCGCCAGCAGCCAAGATACGGGTGGTCGCTATGGCTACACCTTC.

The chain joins TRBV7-8 to TRBJ1-1; 9 bases fit TRBD1. The CDR3 consists of 15 residues. V lost 3 bases and J lost 1; bases outside the gene matches: 3. Germline assignment: CDR1 SGHVS and CDR2 FQNEAQ. CDR3 region: CASSLDRGGNTEAFF. CDR3 nucleotides: TGTGCCAGCAGCTTGGACAGGGGAGGGAACACTGAAGCTTTCTTT.

The chain joins TRBV19 to TRBJ1-4; 7 nucleotides agree with TRBD1. Germline CDR1 is LNHDA and CDR2 is SQIVND (reference sequence). This CDR3 comprises 13 residues. V dropped 7 bases and J dropped 8; count of bases not matched to a gene: 7. CDR3 DNA: TGTGCCAGTAAGGACAGGAATATGGAAAAACTGTTTTTT. Translated, it gives CASKDRNMEKLFF.

The gene calls are TRBV19 and TRBJ2-6; no firm D call. Germline lookup yields CDR1 LNHDA and CDR2 SQIVND (reference sequence). The CDR3 length is 13 residues. Trimming left V 5 bases short and J 4 bases short, with 6 bases between. CDR3 in amino acids: CASSPTGANVLTF. For the CDR3, the DNA is TGTGCCAGTAGTCCTACGGGGGCCAACGTCCTGACTTTC.

The chain couples TRBV5-1 to TRBJ1-2, with 8 bases that match TRBD1. Germline V gene lookup returns CDR1 SGHRS and CDR2 YFSETQ. The CDR3 extends over 18 amino acids. With 4 bases clipped from V and 4 bases from J, the junction kept 18 bases outside the gene matches. DNA of the CDR3: TGCGCCAGCAGCGTATCCGGGACAGGCAATAGACCTAGCTATGGCTACACCTTC. It yields the protein CASSVSGTGNRPSYGYTF.

The gene calls are TRBV7-8 and TRBJ2-5; a possible D gene is TRBD1 (7 bases). CDR1 SGHVS and CDR2 FQNEAQ come from the germline V gene. The CDR3 is 17 amino acids. V was cut by 4 bases and J by 5 bases, with 23 bases left in between. The CDR3 nucleotides are TGTGCCAGCAGCTCCCTCCCAAAGGGGGCGGAGGGGGAGACCCAGTACTTC. This translates into CASSSLPKGAEGETQYF.

This chain connects TRBV5-6 to TRBJ2-7; D call uncertain. Trimming stripped 4 bases from V and 3 bases from J, with 11 bases between. Per the germline V gene, CDR1 is SGHDT and CDR2 is YYEEEE. This CDR3 comprises 13 residues. The CDR3 spells CASSLKQNYEQYF. For the CDR3, the DNA is TGTGCCAGCAGCCTTAAGCAGAACTACGAGCAGTACTTC.

This clone was seen once. The chain recombines TRBV7-2 with TRBJ1-5; 10 nucleotides line up with TRBD1. The CDR3 contains 14 residues. The germline V gene encodes CDR1 SGHTA and CDR2 FQGNSA. V was pared by 1 base and J by 6 bases, with 0 bases of the junction left unmatched. CDR3 amino acids: CASSLGDRGQPQHF. The CDR3 coding sequence is TGTGCCAGCAGCTTAGGGGACAGGGGTCAGCCCCAGCATTTT.

V usage is TRBV19 and J usage is TRBJ1-5; perhaps TRBD1 as D (6 bases). Germline CDR1 and CDR2: LNHDA and SQIVND (reference sequence). V dropped 7 bases and J dropped 9 bases, with 16 bases sitting between them. The CDR3 extends over 13 amino acids. CDR3 sequence reads: CASTNRAGLPQHF. The CDR3 DNA follows: TGTGCCAGTACAAACAGGGCTGGTCTGCCCCAGCATTTT.

The chain joins TRBV10-3 to TRBJ2-2; no clear D. The V gene's germline CDR1 is ENHRY and CDR2 SYGVKD. This CDR3 contains 11 residues. Between the trimmed V and J ends, which lost 5 bases and 5 bases, there was a span of 3 bases. CDR3 protein: CAISLTGELFF. For the CDR3, the DNA is TGTGCCATCAGTTTAACCGGGGAGCTGTTTTTT.

The chain uses TRBV2 and TRBJ2-7; the match to TRBD2 covers 9 bases. The V gene's germline CDR1 is SNHLY and CDR2 FYNNEI. Losses at the gene ends were 4 bases for V and 0 bases for J; bases not matched to a gene: 4. The CDR3 covers 15 residues. The CDR3 region is CASSVSGSSSYEQYF. The DNA of the CDR3 is TGTGCCAGCAGTGTTAGCGGGAGTTCCTCCTACGAGCAGTACTTC.

This clone occurred a few times. The gene calls are TRBV27 and TRBJ1-1; D is perhaps TRBD1 (5 bases). V was cut by 3 bases and J by 0 bases, with 14 bases left in between. The length of the CDR3 is 16 residues. Germline CDR1 reads MNHEY; CDR2 reads SMNVEV (reference sequence). The CDR3 DNA reads as TGTGCCAGCAGTTTGCTGGGGGACGGGATGAACACTGAAGCTTTCTTT. This encodes CASSLLGDGMNTEAFF.

The chain recombines TRBV10-2 with TRBJ1-2, with 7 bases aligning to TRBD1. After removal of 6 bases from V and 5 bases from J, the junction contained 6 bases not matched to a gene. CDR3 length: 13 amino acids. Germline V lookup: CDR1 WSHSY, CDR2 SAAADI. The CDR3 region is CASRRQGGYGYTF. The CDR3 bases are TGCGCCAGCAGGAGACAGGGCGGATATGGCTACACCTTC.

The gene calls are TRBV4-1 and TRBJ2-5; D tentatively fits TRBD1 or TRBD2 (7 bases each). Germline-derived CDR1 and CDR2 are MGHRA and YSYEKL. V lost 0 bases and J lost 5, with 19 bases in between. The CDR3 runs to 17 residues. In DNA, the CDR3 is TGCGCCAGCAGCCAAGAGCTACAGGGGAGGGGTGGGGAGACCCAGTACTTC. This translates into CASSQELQGRGGETQYF.

The gene calls are TRBV28 and TRBJ2-7; D remains ambiguous. V was shortened by 5 bases and J by 3 bases, with 5 bases between the two germline ends. CDR1 is MDHEN and CDR2 is SYDVKM in the germline V gene. This CDR3 is built from 11 residues. For the CDR3, the DNA is TGTGCCAGCAGTAGAGGCTACGAGCAGTACTTC. It translates to CASSRGYEQYF.

V gene TRBV28 combines with J gene TRBJ1-5; D might be TRBD1 (5 bases). CDR1 MDHEN and CDR2 SYDVKM come from the germline V gene. CDR3 length: 14 amino acids. V lost 2 bases and J lost 4, with 9 bases in between. DNA of the CDR3: TGTGCCAGCAGTTTAAGAAGGGGAAATCAGCCCCAGCATTTT. Translation gives CASSLRRGNQPQHF.

This rearrangement joins TRBV6-5 to TRBJ1-1; 9 positions agree with TRBD1. Germline trimming cut 4 bases from V and 11 bases from J; bases unmatched to any gene: 11. The CDR3 is 14 amino acids. Germline CDR1 MNHEY, CDR2 SVGAGI. This CDR3 reads CASSSTQGALLAFF. The DNA of the CDR3 is TGTGCCAGCAGTTCCACACAGGGGGCGCTTCTGGCTTTCTTT.

This chain joins TRBV11-3 and TRBJ2-5; the D call may be TRBD1 or TRBD2 (5 bases each). Germline CDR1 is SGHNT and CDR2 is YENEEA. The ends were cut back, 1 base at V and 2 bases at J, with 5 bases in the middle. The CDR3 totals 13 residues. DNA for the CDR3: TGTGCCAGCAGCTTAGGGGGGCAAGAGACCCAGTACTTC. Translated: CASSLGGQETQYF.

The chain has TRBV5-6 and TRBJ2-7; 12 nucleotides line up with TRBD1. The CDR3 consists of 16 residues. Trimming removed 4 bases from V and 1 base from J; junction bases left unmatched: 6. CDR1 SGHDT and CDR2 YYEEEE come from the germline V gene. CDR3 loop: CASSGPGQGASYEQYF. CDR3 nucleotides: TGTGCCAGCAGCGGGCCGGGACAGGGGGCGTCCTACGAGCAGTACTTC. The full variable domain, its missing parts supplied by reference TRBV5-6 and TRBJ2-7, is DAGVTQSPTHLIKTRGQQVTLRCSPKSGHDTVSWYQQALGQGPQFIFQYYEEEERQRGNFPDRFSGHQFPNYSSELNVNALLLGDSALYLCASSGPGQGASYEQYFGPGTRLTVT.

This clone was recorded only once. The chain couples TRBV5-1 to TRBJ2-2; 12 nucleotides line up with TRBD2. The CDR3 consists of 17 residues. Losses at the gene ends were 4 bases for V and 6 bases for J; bases not matched to a gene: 10. CDR1 and CDR2 from the germline V gene are SGHRS and YFSETQ. This chain's CDR3 is CASSQWTSGMGSGELFF. DNA for the CDR3: TGCGCCAGCAGCCAATGGACTAGCGGGATGGGTTCCGGGGAGCTGTTTTTT. Variable domain in full (rest from reference TRBV5-1 and TRBJ2-2): KAGVTQTPRYLIKTRGQQVTLSCSPISGHRSVSWYQQTPGQGLQFLFEYFSETQRNKGNFPGRFSGRQFSNSRSEMNVSTLELGDSALYLCASSQWTSGMGSGELFFGEGSRLTVL.

The sample holds one count of this clone. The CDR3 coding sequence is TGTGCCAGCAGCTTCCAGGACGAGCAGTACTTC. It specifies CASSFQDEQYF. V gene TRBV7-9 combines with J gene TRBJ2-7; no clear D gene. The CDR3 runs to 11 residues. The germline V and J ends were trimmed by 3 bases and 5 bases, with 5 bases remaining between them. The V gene's germline CDR1 is SEHNR and CDR2 FQNEAQ (reference sequence).

The chain carries TRBV7-6 and TRBJ2-5; no clear D. CDR3 length: 12 residues. Germline CDR1 SGHVS, CDR2 FNYEAQ. V was shortened by 2 bases and J by 3 bases, with 4 bases between the two germline ends. The CDR3 sequence: CASSLSKETQYF. As DNA, the CDR3 is TGTGCCAGCAGCTTATCTAAAGAGACCCAGTACTTC.

The rearrangement uses TRBV4-3 and TRBJ1-6; 8 bases match TRBD1. CDR3 size: 16 residues. V gave up 0 bases and J gave up 6 bases; unmatched junction bases: 4. Germline V gene lookup returns CDR1 LGHNA and CDR2 YSLEER. In nucleotides, the CDR3 is TGCGCCAGCAGCCAAGATGGACAGGGCAGTAATTCACCCCTCCACTTT. It codes for CASSQDGQGSNSPLHF.

This chain connects TRBV15 to TRBJ2-3; no definite D call. Germline V gives CDR1 LNHNV, CDR2 YYDKDF (reference sequence). The length of the CDR3 is 15 residues. V was pared by 0 bases and J by 2 bases, with 9 bases between. The CDR3 DNA follows: TGTGCCACCAGCAGAGATAAGACGTTCACAGATACGCAGTATTTT. Protein product: CATSRDKTFTDTQYF.